This TCR beta chain was identified during a study of cytomegalovirus exposure and HLA in healthy donors. Study context: In terms of ancestry, the Caucasian-associated cluster contained 81% of the roughly 400 genotyped donors.

Primers included in the PCR were 60 Vbeta and 13 Jbeta primers. Only in-frame clones appear in the TCRdb table, and some are missing; sequencing was by immunoSEQ multiplex PCR. The sample contains 120,000 or so clones, 6.5% to 9.5% of which appear only once. Points from the study as a whole: There were reportedly fewer N-insertions in an Asian-associated ancestry cluster than the roughly 670-donor mean, in a later analysis.

Concerning this clone itself: Its antigen is undetermined.

Sequenced sample: PBMCs. This clonotype was sampled from a woman aged 40-49 years in good health and CMV-seropositive.

The CDR3: CSVRGRGYEQYF. CDR3 nucleotide sequence: TGCAGCGTCAGGGGCAGGGGATACGAGCAGTACTTC. This chain links TRBV29-1 with TRBJ2-7, with D possibly TRBD1 on 6 matching bases. This CDR3 has 12 amino acids. The germline V gene has CDR1 SQVTM and CDR2 ANQGSEA. V lost 6 bases and J 4 bases, leaving 13 bases between the germline ends.